This T cell receptor beta chain was captured in a study of control samples from healthy donors and cancer patients. The CDR3 has 16 amino acids. V dropped 0 bases and J dropped 5; count of bases not matched to a gene: 7. CDR1 is SGHRS and CDR2 is YFSETQ in the germline V gene. Libraries were prepared by immunoSEQ multiplex PCR; TCRdb keeps only in-frame clonotypes and omits some of them. Of 120,000 or so clones in the sample, over 75% were seen once. The rearrangement joins TRBV5-1 to TRBJ2-1, with 8 bases fitting TRBD2. This sequence originates from a man between 18 and 35 years old in good health. The source material was blood. The CDR3 DNA is TGCGCCAGCAGCTTGGCTGTGGTTAGCGGGAACAATGAGCAGTTCTTC. It yields the protein CASSLAVVSGNNEQFF.